This T cell receptor beta chain stems from a study of T cells after yellow fever vaccination. Notes on the study in general: After the booster, over 95% of CD4 and 88% of CD8 primary-response clones were re-detected. Peaking faster, on day 5 versus 15, the secondary response was nonetheless weaker.

This CDR3 has 16 residues. Germline V gene lookup returns CDR1 LGHNA and CDR2 YSLEER. The J segment lost 4 bases and the V segment lost 0 bases, leaving 1 base of the junction unmatched. By share, this clonotype ranks as large (0.1 to 1%). The antigen remains undetermined. 5'RACE template switching added a universal primer site and UMIs to TCR cDNA. TCRdb re-derived calls from the 5' RACE reads in MiXCR, one entry per CDR3 protein. The table records more than 65,000 distinct CDR3 sequences, more than 5.5% of them present only once. The V gene is TRBV4-3, the J gene TRBJ2-1; 12 bases map to TRBD2. The starting material was CD8+ T cells sorted from PBMCs, obtained 10 days after the first yellow fever vaccination. This sequence was found in a man aged 18 to 29 who received the YFV17D yellow fever vaccine. The CDR3 DNA follows: TGCGCCAGCAGCCAAGAAACTAGCGGGGGGTACAATGAGCAGTTCTTC. Translating it yields CASSQETSGGYNEQFF.